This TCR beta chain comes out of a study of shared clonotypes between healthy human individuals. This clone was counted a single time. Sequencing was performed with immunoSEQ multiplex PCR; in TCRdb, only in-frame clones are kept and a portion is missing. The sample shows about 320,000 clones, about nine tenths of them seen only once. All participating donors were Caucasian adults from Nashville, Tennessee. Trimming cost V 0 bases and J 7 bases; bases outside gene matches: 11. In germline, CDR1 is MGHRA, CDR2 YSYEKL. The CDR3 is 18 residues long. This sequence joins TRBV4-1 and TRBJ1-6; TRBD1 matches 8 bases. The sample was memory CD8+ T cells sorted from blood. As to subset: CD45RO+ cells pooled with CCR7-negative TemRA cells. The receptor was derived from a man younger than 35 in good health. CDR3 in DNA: TGCGCCAGCAGCCAAGATCTAGAAGTGGGACAGGTAAATTCACCCCTCCACTTT. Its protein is CASSQDLEVGQVNSPLHF.